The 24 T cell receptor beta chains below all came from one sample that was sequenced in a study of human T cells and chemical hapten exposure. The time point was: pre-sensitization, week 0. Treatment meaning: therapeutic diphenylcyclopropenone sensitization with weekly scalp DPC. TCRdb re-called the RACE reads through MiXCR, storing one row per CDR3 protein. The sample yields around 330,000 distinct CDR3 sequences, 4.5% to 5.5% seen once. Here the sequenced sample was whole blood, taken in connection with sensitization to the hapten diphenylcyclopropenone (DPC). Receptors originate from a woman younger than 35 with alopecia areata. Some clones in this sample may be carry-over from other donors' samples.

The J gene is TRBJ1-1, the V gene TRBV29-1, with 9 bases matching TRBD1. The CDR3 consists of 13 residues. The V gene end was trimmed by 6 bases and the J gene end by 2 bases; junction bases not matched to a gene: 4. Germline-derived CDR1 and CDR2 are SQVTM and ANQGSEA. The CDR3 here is CSVVTGGNTEAFF. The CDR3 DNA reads TGCAGCGTCGTGACAGGGGGAAACACTGAAGCTTTCTTT. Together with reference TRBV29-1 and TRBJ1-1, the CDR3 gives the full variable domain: SAVISQKPSRDICQRGTSLTIQCQVDSQVTMMFWYRQQPGQSLTLIATANQGSEATYESGFVIDKFPISRPNLTFSTLTVSNMSPEDSSIYLCSVVTGGNTEAFFGQGTRLTVV.

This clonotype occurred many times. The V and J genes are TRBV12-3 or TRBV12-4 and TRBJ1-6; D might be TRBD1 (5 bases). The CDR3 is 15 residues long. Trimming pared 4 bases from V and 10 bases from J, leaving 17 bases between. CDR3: CASSWSPGSESPLHF. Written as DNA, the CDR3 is TGTGCCAGCAGTTGGTCCCCAGGGAGTGAATCACCCCTCCACTTT.

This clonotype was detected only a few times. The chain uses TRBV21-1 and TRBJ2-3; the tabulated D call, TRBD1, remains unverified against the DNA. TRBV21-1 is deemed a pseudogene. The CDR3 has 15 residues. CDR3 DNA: TGTGCCAGCAGCAAAGGAGACAGGGTCACAGATACGCAGTATTTT. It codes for CASSKGDRVTDTQYF.

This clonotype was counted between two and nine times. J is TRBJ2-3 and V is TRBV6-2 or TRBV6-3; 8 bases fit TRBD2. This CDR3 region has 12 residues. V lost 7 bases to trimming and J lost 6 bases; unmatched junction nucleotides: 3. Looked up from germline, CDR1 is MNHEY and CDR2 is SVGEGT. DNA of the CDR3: TGTGCCAGCAAAACTAGCGGCGATACGCAGTATTTT. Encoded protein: CASKTSGDTQYF.

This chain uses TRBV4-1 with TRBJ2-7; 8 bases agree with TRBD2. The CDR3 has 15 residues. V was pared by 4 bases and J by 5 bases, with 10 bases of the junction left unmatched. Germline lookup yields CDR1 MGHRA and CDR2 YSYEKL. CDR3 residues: CASSPRGAGEDEQYF. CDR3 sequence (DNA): TGCGCCAGCAGCCCCCGTGGAGCGGGGGAAGACGAGCAGTACTTC.

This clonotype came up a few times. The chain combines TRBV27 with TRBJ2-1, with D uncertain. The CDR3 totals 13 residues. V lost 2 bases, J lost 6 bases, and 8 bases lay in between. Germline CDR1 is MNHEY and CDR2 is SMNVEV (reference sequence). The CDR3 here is CASSLSGTNEQFF. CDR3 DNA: TGTGCCAGCAGTTTAAGTGGAACCAATGAGCAGTTCTTC.

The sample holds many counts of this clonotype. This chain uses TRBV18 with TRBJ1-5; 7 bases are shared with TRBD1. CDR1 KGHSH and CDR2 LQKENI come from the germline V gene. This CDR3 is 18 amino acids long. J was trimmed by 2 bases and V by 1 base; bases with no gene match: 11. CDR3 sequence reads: CASSPRSPGDRRNQPQHF. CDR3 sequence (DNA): TGTGCCAGCTCACCACGGTCCCCAGGGGACAGACGCAATCAGCCCCAGCATTTT.

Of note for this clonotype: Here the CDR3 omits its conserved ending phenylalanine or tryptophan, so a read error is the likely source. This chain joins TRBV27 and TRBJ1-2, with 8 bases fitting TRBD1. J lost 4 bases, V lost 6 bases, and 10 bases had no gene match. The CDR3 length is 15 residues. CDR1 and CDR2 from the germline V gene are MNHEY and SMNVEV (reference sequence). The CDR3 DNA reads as TGTGCCAGCAGCCCCATCACAGGGGGGGTCTATGGCTACACCATC. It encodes CASSPITGGVYGYTI.

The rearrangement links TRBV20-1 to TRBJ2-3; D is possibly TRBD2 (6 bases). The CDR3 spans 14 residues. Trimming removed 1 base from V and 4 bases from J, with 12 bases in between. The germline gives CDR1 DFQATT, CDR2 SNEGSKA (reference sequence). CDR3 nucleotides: TGCAGTGCTAGAGCTATGCGGGGAGCAGATACGCAGTATTTT. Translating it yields CSARAMRGADTQYF.

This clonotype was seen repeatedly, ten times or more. The CDR3 DNA reads as TGCAGCGTTGAGAAAGGGGAAGAGCTTCTTAACTATGGCTACACCTTC. Encoded protein: CSVEKGEELLNYGYTF. The chain combines TRBV29-1 with TRBJ1-2, with D perhaps matching TRBD1 (5 bases). Per germline, CDR1 SQVTM and CDR2 ANQGSEA. The CDR3 contains 16 residues. The V gene lost 3 bases and the J gene lost 1 base, with 18 bases spanning the gap.

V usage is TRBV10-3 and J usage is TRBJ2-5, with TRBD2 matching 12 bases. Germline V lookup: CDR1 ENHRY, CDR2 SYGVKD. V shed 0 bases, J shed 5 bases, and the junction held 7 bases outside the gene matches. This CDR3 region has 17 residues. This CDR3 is CAISESASGGAQETQYF. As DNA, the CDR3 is TGTGCCATCAGTGAGTCGGCTAGCGGGGGGGCCCAGGAGACCCAGTACTTC.

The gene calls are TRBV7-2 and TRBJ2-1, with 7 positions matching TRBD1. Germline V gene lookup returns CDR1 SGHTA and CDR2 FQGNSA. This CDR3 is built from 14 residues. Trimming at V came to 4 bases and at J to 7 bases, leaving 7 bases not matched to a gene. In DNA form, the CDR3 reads TGTGCCAGCAGCTCCGGGACAGTTTTAAATGAGCAGTTCTTC. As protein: CASSSGTVLNEQFF.

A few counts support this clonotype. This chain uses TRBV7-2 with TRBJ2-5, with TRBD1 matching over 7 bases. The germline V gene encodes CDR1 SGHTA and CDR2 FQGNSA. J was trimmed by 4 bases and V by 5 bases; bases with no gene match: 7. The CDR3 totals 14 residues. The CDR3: CASSPDRDVETQYF. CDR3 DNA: TGTGCCAGCAGCCCCGACAGGGATGTAGAGACCCAGTACTTC.

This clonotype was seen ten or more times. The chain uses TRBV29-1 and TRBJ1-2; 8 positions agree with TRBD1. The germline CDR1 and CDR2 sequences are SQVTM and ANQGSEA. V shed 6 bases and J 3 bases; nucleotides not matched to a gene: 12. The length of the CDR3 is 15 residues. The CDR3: CSVPSYGQGDYGYTF. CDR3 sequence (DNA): TGCAGCGTACCGTCGTATGGACAGGGCGACTATGGCTACACCTTC.

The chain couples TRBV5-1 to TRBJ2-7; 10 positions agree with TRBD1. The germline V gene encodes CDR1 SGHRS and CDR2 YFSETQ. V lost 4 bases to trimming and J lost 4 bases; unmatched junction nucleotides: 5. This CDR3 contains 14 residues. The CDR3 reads CASSPDRGMYEQYF. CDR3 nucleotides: TGCGCCAGCAGCCCGGACAGGGGGATGTACGAGCAGTACTTC. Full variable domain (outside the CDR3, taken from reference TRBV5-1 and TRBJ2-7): KAGVTQTPRYLIKTRGQQVTLSCSPISGHRSVSWYQQTPGQGLQFLFEYFSETQRNKGNFPGRFSGRQFSNSRSEMNVSTLELGDSALYLCASSPDRGMYEQYFGPGTRLTVT.

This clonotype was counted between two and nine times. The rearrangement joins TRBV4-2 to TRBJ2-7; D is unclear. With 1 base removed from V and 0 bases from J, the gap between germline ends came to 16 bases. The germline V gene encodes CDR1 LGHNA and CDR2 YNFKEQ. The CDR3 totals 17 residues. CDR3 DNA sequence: TGTGCCAGCAGCCAAGCCCTGGACCTAAAGCGCTCCTACGAGCAGTACTTC. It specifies CASSQALDLKRSYEQYF.

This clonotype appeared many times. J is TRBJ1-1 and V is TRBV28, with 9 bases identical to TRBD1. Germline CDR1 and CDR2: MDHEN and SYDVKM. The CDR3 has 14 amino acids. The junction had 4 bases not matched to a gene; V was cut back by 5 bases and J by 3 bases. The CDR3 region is CASSGGQGYTEAFF. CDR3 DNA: TGTGCCAGCAGTGGAGGACAGGGGTACACTGAAGCTTTCTTT.

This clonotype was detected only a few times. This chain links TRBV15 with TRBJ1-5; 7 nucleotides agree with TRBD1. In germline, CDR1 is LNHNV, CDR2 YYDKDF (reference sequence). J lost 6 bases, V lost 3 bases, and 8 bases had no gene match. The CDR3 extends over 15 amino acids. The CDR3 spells CATSSTQGYIQPQHF. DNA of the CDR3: TGTGCCACCAGCAGCACACAGGGGTATATTCAGCCCCAGCATTTT.

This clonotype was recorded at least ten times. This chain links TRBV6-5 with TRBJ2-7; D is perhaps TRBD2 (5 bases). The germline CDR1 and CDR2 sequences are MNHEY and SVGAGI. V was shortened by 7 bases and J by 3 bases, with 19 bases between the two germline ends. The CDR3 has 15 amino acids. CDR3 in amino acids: CASKYKRSGYYEQYF. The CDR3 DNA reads TGTGCCAGCAAATACAAAAGATCGGGGTACTACGAGCAGTACTTC.

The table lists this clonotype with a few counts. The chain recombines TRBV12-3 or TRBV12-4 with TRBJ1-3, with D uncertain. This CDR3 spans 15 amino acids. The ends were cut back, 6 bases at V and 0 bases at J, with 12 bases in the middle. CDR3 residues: CASRLDPDSGNTIYF. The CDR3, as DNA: TGTGCCAGCAGGCTTGACCCGGACTCTGGAAACACCATATATTTT.

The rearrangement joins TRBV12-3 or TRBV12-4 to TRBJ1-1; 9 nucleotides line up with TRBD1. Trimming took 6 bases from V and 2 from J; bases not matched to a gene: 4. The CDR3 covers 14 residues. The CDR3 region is CASRRDRANTEAFF. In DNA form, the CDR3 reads TGTGCCAGCAGAAGGGACAGGGCTAACACTGAAGCTTTCTTT.

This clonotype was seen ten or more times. The CDR3 DNA reads as TGTGCCAGCAGTTTTCGGGGCACCGGTGGGGTCGGGCAGTACTTC. Translating it yields CASSFRGTGGVGQYF. The chain combines TRBV12-3 or TRBV12-4 with TRBJ2-7; D assignment may be TRBD1 or TRBD2 (5 bases each). The CDR3 runs 15 residues. Trimming cost V 3 bases and J 9 bases, with 21 bases left between them.

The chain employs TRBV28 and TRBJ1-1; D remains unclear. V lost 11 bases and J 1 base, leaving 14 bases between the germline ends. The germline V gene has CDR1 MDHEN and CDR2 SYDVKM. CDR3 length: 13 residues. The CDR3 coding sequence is TGTGCCGTTCCGGGCCTAGGGAACACTGAAGCTTTCTTT. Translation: CAVPGLGNTEAFF. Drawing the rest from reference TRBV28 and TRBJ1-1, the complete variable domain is DVKVTQSSRYLVKRTGEKVFLECVQDMDHENMFWYRQDPGLGLRLIYFSYDVKMKEKGDIPEGYSVSREKKERFSLILESASTNQTSMYLCAVPGLGNTEAFFGQGTRLTVV.

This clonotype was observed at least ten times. CDR3 loop: CASSLVQEAFF. Written as DNA, the CDR3 is TGTGCCAGCAGCTTAGTCCAGGAAGCTTTCTTT. V and J are TRBV7-9 and TRBJ1-1; D is unresolved. Per the germline V gene, CDR1 is SEHNR and CDR2 is FQNEAQ (reference sequence). Trimming removed 1 base from V and 8 bases from J, with 5 bases in between. The CDR3 covers 11 residues.